This T cell receptor beta chain is drawn from a study of CD8 T cells in Susac syndrome. TEMRA cells were FACS-enriched and CD8+ and CD4+ T cells negatively isolated. This CDR3 has 13 amino acids. Germline CDR1 is DFQATT and CDR2 is SNEGSKA (reference sequence). The V gene lost 5 bases and the J gene lost 0 bases, with 10 bases spanning the gap. Random hexamers served to reverse transcribe roughly 0.5 to 1 ug RNA. Amplification of TCR beta CDR3 across 54 Vbeta and 13 Jbeta was performed with immunoSEQ multiplex PCR. Via MiXCR, TCRdb re-called the immunoSEQ multiplex PCR reads, giving one row per CDR3 protein. This sample has under 150,000 distinct CDR3 sequences, with approximately 94% found just once.

The chain uses TRBV20-1 and TRBJ1-1, with D possibly being TRBD1 (6 bases). The sample was CD4+ T cells from PBMCs. This receptor was taken from a human donor with multiple sclerosis. The CDR3 spells CSAHREMNTEAFF. DNA for the CDR3: TGCAGTGCTCACAGGGAGATGAACACTGAAGCTTTCTTT.